This T cell receptor beta chain was captured by sequencing in a study of T cells in Graves' hyperthyroidism and ophthalmopathy. The overall study: Peripheral blood was drawn at first diagnosis, prior to all treatment. Study-wide points: Blood samples included most of the expanded thyroid clonotypes exceeding 0.001.

TCR beta CDR3 regions were amplified from RNA transcripts. When the TCR CDR3 underwent first-round RT-PCR, the HTBI primer set was used. TCRdb independently ran MiXCR on the multiplex PCR reads; one entry per CDR3 protein. Of fewer than 350,000 distinct CDR3 sequences in the sample, roughly a fifth are singletons; the top ten hold 50%. There are many counts of this clonotype. Its specificity is unknown. The V gene's germline CDR1 is GTSNPN and CDR2 SVGIG (reference sequence). V was pared by 2 bases and J by 4 bases, with 7 bases of the junction left unmatched. This CDR3 has 15 amino acids. Stable hyperthyroidism: no ophthalmopathy progression over 18 months of follow-up. 8.5 to 10 ml of fresh peripheral blood supplied the PBMCs.

This sequence joins TRBV30 and TRBJ1-4, with TRBD1 matching over 7 bases. Sequencing used blood. The receptor was isolated from a woman between 50 and 59 years old with Graves' hyperthyroidism. In DNA, the CDR3 is TGTGCCTGGAGTACCGGGACAGCCGGTAATGAAAAACTGTTTTTT. Translating gives CAWSTGTAGNEKLFF.